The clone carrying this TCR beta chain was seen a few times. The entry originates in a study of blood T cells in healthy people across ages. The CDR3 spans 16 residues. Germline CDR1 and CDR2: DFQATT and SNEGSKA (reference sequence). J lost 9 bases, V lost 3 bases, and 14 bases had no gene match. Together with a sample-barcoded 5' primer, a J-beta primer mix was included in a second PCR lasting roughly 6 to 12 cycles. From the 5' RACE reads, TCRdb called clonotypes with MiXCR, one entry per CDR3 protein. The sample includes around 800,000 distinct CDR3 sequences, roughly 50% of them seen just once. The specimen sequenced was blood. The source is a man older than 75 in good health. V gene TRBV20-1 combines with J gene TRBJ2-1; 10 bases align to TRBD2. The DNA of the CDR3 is TGCAGTGCTAGCTTCCTGGCTAGCGGGAGACTGGTTGAGCAGTTCTTC. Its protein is CSASFLASGRLVEQFF.